What follows is one T cell receptor beta chain and its context. This record belongs to a study of cytomegalovirus exposure and HLA in healthy donors. Germline CDR1 SGHVS, CDR2 FQNEAQ. This CDR3 spans 15 amino acids. Trimming took off 5 bases at V and 1 base at J, with 14 bases between the two ends. With 60 Vbeta and 13 Jbeta primers, the PCR was carried out. Clones were read by immunoSEQ multiplex PCR, and TCRdb kept only the in-frame ones, dropping some. The sample shows over 75,000 clones, around 82% of them seen only once. The TCR comes from a woman in her fifties or sixties in good health and CMV-seronegative. Sequencing was carried out using PBMCs. The V call is TRBV7-8, the J call TRBJ1-2, with D possibly TRBD1 on 5 matching bases. CDR3 sequence reads: CASSPFGGFNYGYTF. CDR3 nucleotide sequence: TGTGCCAGCAGCCCCTTCGGGGGTTTTAACTATGGCTACACCTTC.